The source of this T cell receptor (beta chain) is a study of regulatory T cells in long-lasting Graves disease. Time point in this sample: persistent/refractory GD, antithyroid drugs over 5 years with positive TRAb. The authors made the TCR library using RNA they extracted from PBMCs. American Thyroid Association guidelines served as the basis for diagnosing Graves' disease. Libraries of TCR beta came from iRepertoire HTBI primers plus Arm-PCR of CDR3 regions. TCRdb processed the multiplex PCR reads anew with MiXCR; each CDR3 protein has one entry. Of 400,000 or so distinct CDR3 sequences listed, 23% were seen once; the top ten hold approximately 28%. This CDR3 comprises 15 residues. The germline CDR1 and CDR2 sequences are LGHDT and YNNKEL (reference sequence). As regards this clonotype: Given a much more abundant clone one base away, this may be a read error.

V gene TRBV3-1 combines with J gene TRBJ1-2, with D perhaps TRBD1 (6 bases). The sequenced sample was peripheral blood mononuclear cells (PBMCs), obtained when the disease was refractory, from a patient treated with antithyroid drugs. This TCR was sampled from a female donor with Graves disease. CDR3 in amino acids: CASSQEPRGGYGCTF. The CDR3 DNA is TGTGCCAGCAGCCAAGAACCGAGAGGGGGTTATGGCTGCACCTTC.